This TCR beta chain was captured in a study of blood T cells in healthy people across ages. Primed by a sample-barcoded 5' primer and a J-beta primer mix, a second PCR proceeded for about 6 to 12 cycles. TCRdb reprocessed the 5' RACE reads via MiXCR and lists one record per CDR3 protein. The sample consists of around 750,000 distinct CDR3 sequences, 53% of them appearing once. Turning to this clonotype: Its specificity is unknown.

Study-wide results and caveats: Older age coincided with a roughly linear decline in TCR beta diversity per million T cells.

The sample was blood. This receptor was obtained from a man aged 80 or over in good health.

This CDR3 reads CASSEALRGGSYGYTF. CDR3 bases: TGTGCCAGCAGTGAAGCGCTTCGGGGGGGTTCCTATGGCTACACCTTC. The chain has TRBV2 and TRBJ1-2; D is perhaps TRBD1 (5 bases). Germline V gene lookup returns CDR1 SNHLY and CDR2 FYNNEI. This CDR3 contains 16 residues. The V end lost 0 bases, the J end lost 4 bases, and 15 bases lay between the germline ends.